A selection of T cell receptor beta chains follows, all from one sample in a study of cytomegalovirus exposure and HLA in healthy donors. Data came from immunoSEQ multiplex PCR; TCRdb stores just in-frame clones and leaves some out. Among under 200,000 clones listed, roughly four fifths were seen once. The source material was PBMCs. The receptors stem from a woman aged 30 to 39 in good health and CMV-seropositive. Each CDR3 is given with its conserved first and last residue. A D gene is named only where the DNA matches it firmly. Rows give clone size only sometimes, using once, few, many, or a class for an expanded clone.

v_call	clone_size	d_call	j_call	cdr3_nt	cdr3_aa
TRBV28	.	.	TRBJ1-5	TGTGCCAGCAGAAGGCAGACTCTCAATCAGCCCCAGCATTTT	CASRRQTLNQPQHF
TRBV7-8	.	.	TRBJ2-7	TGTGCCAGCAGCCCGCACAACTCCGGGACATATTACGAGCAGTACTTC	CASSPHNSGTYYEQYF
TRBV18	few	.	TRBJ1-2	TGTGCCAGCTCACCTTCGCAAGCGGACTATGGCTACACCTTC	CASSPSQADYGYTF
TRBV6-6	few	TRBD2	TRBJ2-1	TGTGCCAGCAGAAGGGGACTAGCGGGTCGGAATGAGCAGTTCTTC	CASRRGLAGRNEQFF
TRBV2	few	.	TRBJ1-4	TGTGCCAGCAGAGACAGAGATTTTAATGAAAAACTGTTTTTT	CASRDRDFNEKLFF
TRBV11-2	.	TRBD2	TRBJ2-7	TGTGCCAGCAGCCCCCTCGGGACTAGCGCATCTGGGCAGTACTTC	CASSPLGTSASGQYF
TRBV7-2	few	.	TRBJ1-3	TGTGCCAGCAGCCCCGGACAGTTAGCTGGAAACACCATATATTTT	CASSPGQLAGNTIYF
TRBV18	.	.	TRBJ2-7	TGTGCCAGCTCACCGCAGGGCGGGACCTACGAGCAGTACTTC	CASSPQGGTYEQYF
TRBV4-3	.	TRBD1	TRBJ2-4	TGCGCCAGCAGCCAAGATAGACAGGGCAAAAACATTCAGTACTTC	CASSQDRQGKNIQYF
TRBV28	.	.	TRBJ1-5	TGTGCCAGCAGTTTGAGCAGGGGTAGCAATCAGCCCCAGCATTTT	CASSLSRGSNQPQHF
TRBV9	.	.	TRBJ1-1	TGTGCCAGCAGCAGAGTAGGACAGAACACTGAAGCTTTCTTT	CASSRVGQNTEAFF
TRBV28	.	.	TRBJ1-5	TGTGCCAGCAGTTTATGGGGCGTTGGCAATCAGCCCCAGCATTTT	CASSLWGVGNQPQHF
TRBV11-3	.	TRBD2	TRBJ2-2	TGTGCCAGCAGCTTAGACCTGACTAGCGGGGGGGCCGGGGAGCTGTTTTTT	CASSLDLTSGGAGELFF
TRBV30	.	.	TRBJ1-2	TGTGCCTGCTCAGCCCGAGACAGGAGAATCTATGGCTACACCTTC	CACSARDRRIYGYTF
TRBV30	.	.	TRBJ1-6	TGTGCCTGGAGACCTCGGGATTGGAATTCACCCCTCCACTTT	CAWRPRDWNSPLHF
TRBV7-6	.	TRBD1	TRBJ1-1	TGTGCCAGCAGCTTAGTGTGGGGTACAGGGGGCGTGAACACTGAAGCTTTCTTT	CASSLVWGTGGVNTEAFF
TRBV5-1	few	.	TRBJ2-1	TGCGCCAGCAGTATAGGGGGAGGGTCCAATGAGCAGTTCTTC	CASSIGGGSNEQFF
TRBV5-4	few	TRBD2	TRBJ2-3	TGTGCCAGCAGATACAGGACTAGCGGGGCAGATACGCAGTATTTT	CASRYRTSGADTQYF
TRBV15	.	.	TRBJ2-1	TGTGCCACCAGCATAGAACTCGATCCCCCCTACAATGAGCAGTTCTTC	CATSIELDPPYNEQFF
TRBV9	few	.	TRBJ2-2	TGTGCCAGCAGCGTAGTATCGACAGCGGGGGAGCTGTTTTTT	CASSVVSTAGELFF
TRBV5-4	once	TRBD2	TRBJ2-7	TGTGCCAGCAGCTCGGGAGCGGGGGTCTACGAGCAGTACTTC	CASSSGAGVYEQYF
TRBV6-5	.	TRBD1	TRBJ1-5	TGTGCCAGCAGTGGGTCCGGGACAGGCAATCAGCCCCAGCATTTT	CASSGSGTGNQPQHF
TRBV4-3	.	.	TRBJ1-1	TGCGCCAGCAGCCAGTTACAGGACATGAACACTGAAGCTTTCTTT	CASSQLQDMNTEAFF
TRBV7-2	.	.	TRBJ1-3	TGTGCCAGCAGCTTAGGAGGCAATACCCCTCTAGCGGGAAACACCATATATTTT	CASSLGGNTPLAGNTIYF
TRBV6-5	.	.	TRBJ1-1	TGTGCCAGCAGTTTGACGGGGAACACTGAAGCTTTCTTT	CASSLTGNTEAFF
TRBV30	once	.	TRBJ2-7	TGTGCCTGGAGTGACAGTGCCTACGAGCAGTACTTC	CAWSDSAYEQYF
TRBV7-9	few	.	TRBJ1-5	TGTGCCAGCAGCTTAGGACAGTCCAATCAGCCCCAGCATTTT	CASSLGQSNQPQHF
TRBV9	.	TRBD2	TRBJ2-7	TGTGCCAGCAGTGTAACTAGCGGGAGCCACGAGCAGTACTTC	CASSVTSGSHEQYF
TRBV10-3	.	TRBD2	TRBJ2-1	TGTGCCATCAGTGAGCACACAGGACTAGCGGGGCTGAACAATGAGCAGTTCTTC	CAISEHTGLAGLNNEQFF
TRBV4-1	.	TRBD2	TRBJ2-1	TGCGCCAGCAGCCAAGAGGCAGAGACTAGCGGGGGGGGCCAAGGTTACAATGAGCAGTTCTTC	CASSQEAETSGGGQGYNEQFF
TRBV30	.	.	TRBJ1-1	TGTGCCTGGAGTAATAGGGGAGGGAACACTGAAGCTTTCTTT	CAWSNRGGNTEAFF
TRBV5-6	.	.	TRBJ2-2	TGTGCCAGCAGCTTGGGGCGCAGGGGTAACACCGGGGAGCTGTTTTTT	CASSLGRRGNTGELFF
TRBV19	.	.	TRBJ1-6	TGTGCCAGTAGTCCCCACAGCGTAGCGGATTCACCCCTCCACTTT	CASSPHSVADSPLHF
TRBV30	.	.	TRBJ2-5	TGTGCCTGGAGTGTACGGGCAGGGTTAGGAGAGACCCAGTACTTC	CAWSVRAGLGETQYF
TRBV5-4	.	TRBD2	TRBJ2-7	TGTGCCAGCAGCCCCGGGAGCGGGACGATTCCCTACGAGCAGTACTTC	CASSPGSGTIPYEQYF
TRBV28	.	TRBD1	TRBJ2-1	TGTGCCAGCAGCCTACTAGGGACAGCCATGGGGGCGTACAATGAGCAGTTCTTC	CASSLLGTAMGAYNEQFF
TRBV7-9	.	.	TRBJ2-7	TGTGCCAGCAGCGGCCTCGCATTCTACGAGCAGTACTTC	CASSGLAFYEQYF
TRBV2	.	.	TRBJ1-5	TGTGCCAGCAGTCTAATTACGGGGCCCCAGCATTTT	CASSLITGPQHF
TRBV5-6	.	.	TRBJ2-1	TGTGCCAGCAGCTTGCGACAGATAAGCTCCTACAATGAGCAGTTCTTC	CASSLRQISSYNEQFF
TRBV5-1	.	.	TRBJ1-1	TGCGCCAGCAGCTTAGCAGCGTCATACACTGAAGCTTTCTTT	CASSLAASYTEAFF
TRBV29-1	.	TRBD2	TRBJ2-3	TGCAGCGTTGATCTAGCGGGGACCATAGATACGCAGTATTTT	CSVDLAGTIDTQYF
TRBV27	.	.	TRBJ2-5	TGTGCCAGCAGTTTAGGGTGGGCAGAGACCCAGTACTTC	CASSLGWAETQYF